The 21 T cell receptor beta chains below all came from one sample that was sequenced in a study of T cell repertoires in cytomegalovirus infection. Antigens for these TCRs are unknown. TCRdb ran MiXCR on the reads and lists one entry per CDR3 protein. The sample lists 110,000 or so distinct CDR3 sequences, around 28% occurring once. The sequenced sample was CD8+ T cells from cultured PBMCs, obtained from culture after CMV antigen stimulation. These receptor sequences come from a human donor in good health (CMV status not recorded). Some clones in this sample may be carry-over from other donors' samples.

This clonotype was detected ten times or more. The genes are TRBV12-3 or TRBV12-4 and TRBJ1-5; D gene ambiguous. V was trimmed by 2 bases and J by 1 base, leaving 9 bases between them. CDR3 length equals 15 residues. Written as DNA, the CDR3 is TGTGCCAGCAGTTTATACGCCAACAGCAATCAGCCCCAGCATTTT. Translated: CASSLYANSNQPQHF.

This clonotype has a count of ten or more. J is TRBJ2-7 and V is TRBV29-1; D gene ambiguous. Germline assignment: CDR1 SQVTM and CDR2 ANQGSEA. Trimming cost V 4 bases and J 4 bases, with 14 bases left between them. The CDR3 is 13 amino acids. The DNA of the CDR3 is TGCAGCGTTGTCCGACCCCTAGGATACGAGCAGTACTTC. Protein product: CSVVRPLGYEQYF.

This clonotype was picked up a small number of times. The chain joins TRBV9 to TRBJ1-2, with 8 bases fitting TRBD1. The CDR3 covers 12 residues. V shed 4 bases and J 13 bases; nucleotides not matched to a gene: 9. CDR1 is SGDLS, CDR2 YYNGEE, per germline. The CDR3 reads CASSSQGQGPTF. CDR3 nucleotide sequence: TGTGCCAGCAGCTCCCAAGGACAGGGACCCACCTTC.

Only a few counts were recorded for this clonotype. The chain employs TRBV9 and TRBJ2-6; D call uncertain. V lost 1 base and J lost 2, with 16 bases in between. CDR3 size: 18 residues. The germline gives CDR1 SGDLS, CDR2 YYNGEE. The CDR3 sequence is CASSVSQNARAGANVLTF. The DNA of the CDR3 is TGTGCCAGCAGCGTAAGCCAAAACGCTCGGGCTGGGGCCAACGTCCTGACTTTC.

This clonotype was seen ten or more times. The chain carries TRBV7-8 and TRBJ1-5; D gene uncertain. The germline V and J ends were trimmed by 5 bases and 5 bases, with 16 bases remaining between them. Germline CDR1 reads SGHVS; CDR2 reads FQNEAQ. CDR3 length: 15 residues. The DNA of the CDR3 is TGTGCCAGCAGCCCTCTCGAGGGTTCCGATCAGCCCCAGCATTTT. It codes for CASSPLEGSDQPQHF.

This clonotype came up a few times. The rearrangement links TRBV6-1 to TRBJ2-5; D is ambiguous. Germline-derived CDR1 and CDR2 are MNHNS and SASEGT. The V end was cut by 5 bases, the J end by 2 bases, with 9 bases between. This CDR3 is built from 13 residues. CDR3 nucleotides: TGTGCCAGCAGTTGGACGGGTCAAGAGACCCAGTACTTC. Translation gives CASSWTGQETQYF.

This clonotype was observed a few times. J is TRBJ2-3 and V is TRBV7-3; D remains unclear. The V end was cut by 1 base, the J end by 3 bases, with 5 bases between. CDR3 size: 13 residues. CDR1 SGHTA and CDR2 FQGTGA come from the germline V gene. The CDR3 DNA sequence: TGTGCCAGCAGCTTAATAGTAACAGATACGCAGTATTTT. Its translation is CASSLIVTDTQYF.

This clonotype has a count of ten or more. V usage is TRBV2 and J usage is TRBJ2-1; TRBD1 is a possible D gene (6 bases). CDR1 is SNHLY, CDR2 FYNNEI, per germline. V was cut by 9 bases and J by 0 bases, with 15 bases left in between. CDR3 length equals 15 residues. CDR3 DNA: TGTGCCAGGACGGGACACCCGAGCTCCTACAATGAGCAGTTCTTC. Protein product: CARTGHPSSYNEQFF.

This clonotype was recorded many times. The V and J genes are TRBV2 and TRBJ2-5, with TRBD1 as a possible D gene (7 bases). The V end lost 5 bases, the J end lost 4 bases, and 14 bases lay between the germline ends. This CDR3 comprises 14 residues. CDR1 and CDR2 from the germline V gene are SNHLY and FYNNEI. The CDR3 DNA reads as TGTGCCAGCAGTCGGGGGCAGGGGGGAGAGACCCAGTACTTC. Protein: CASSRGQGGETQYF.

The chain carries TRBV7-2 and TRBJ1-2; TRBD1 matches at 9 bases. V shed 5 bases and J 8 bases; nucleotides not matched to a gene: 9. Germline assignment: CDR1 SGHTA and CDR2 FQGNSA. The length of the CDR3 is 14 residues. For the CDR3, the DNA is TGTGCCAGCAGCGCGAGACAGGGGGGTGAGGGCTACACCTTC. Translating it yields CASSARQGGEGYTF.

The chain links TRBV29-1 to TRBJ1-2, with D perhaps matching TRBD1 (6 bases). The CDR3 consists of 13 residues. Germline V lookup: CDR1 SQVTM, CDR2 ANQGSEA. Trimming removed 0 bases at V and 3 bases at J, with 8 bases between. This chain's CDR3 is CSVEDRTDYGYTF. CDR3 coding DNA: TGCAGCGTTGAAGATCGGACAGACTATGGCTACACCTTC. Full variable domain (rest looked up from reference TRBV29-1 and TRBJ1-2): SAVISQKPSRDICQRGTSLTIQCQVDSQVTMMFWYRQQPGQSLTLIATANQGSEATYESGFVIDKFPISRPNLTFSTLTVSNMSPEDSSIYLCSVEDRTDYGYTFGSGTRLTVV.

V gene TRBV4-1 combines with J gene TRBJ1-2; D is ambiguous. This CDR3 spans 15 amino acids. Trimming removed 0 bases at V and 4 bases at J, with 12 bases between. Germline V gene lookup returns CDR1 MGHRA and CDR2 YSYEKL. The CDR3 region has the DNA TGCGCCAGCAGCCAAGATATGAGGAGTTTCTATGGCTACACCTTC. This encodes CASSQDMRSFYGYTF.

As regards this clonotype: A much larger clone is a single base away; this may be a read error. This sequence joins TRBV7-2 and TRBJ2-1; 10 nucleotides line up with TRBD2. Germline loops: CDR1 SGHTA, CDR2 FQGNSA. This CDR3 region has 18 residues. CDR3 amino acids: CASTLAQAGGWSYNKQFF. As DNA, the CDR3 is TGTGCCAGCACCCTAGCCCAAGCGGGGGGGTGGTCCTACAATAAGCAGTTCTTC.

V is TRBV2 and J is TRBJ1-1; possible D gene TRBD1, 5 bases. This CDR3 has 13 residues. V was cut by 6 bases and J by 6 bases, with 14 bases left in between. CDR1 is SNHLY and CDR2 is FYNNEI in the germline V gene. CDR3 bases: TGTGCCAGCAGCCAAGGGGAGTTTTCTGAAGCTTTCTTT. Amino acids: CASSQGEFSEAFF.

This clonotype showed up many times. DNA for the CDR3: TGTGCCAGCAGTTCGCTCCAGGGGGAGCTGTTTTTT. This encodes CASSSLQGELFF. The chain couples TRBV27 to TRBJ2-2; no firm D call. The CDR3 sequence is 12 residues long. V dropped 4 bases and J dropped 8 bases, with 8 bases sitting between them. Germline V gives CDR1 MNHEY, CDR2 SMNVEV (reference sequence).

This chain uses TRBV20-1 with TRBJ2-1; D uncertain. This CDR3 has 15 residues. In germline, CDR1 is DFQATT, CDR2 SNEGSKA (reference sequence). Trimming cost V 0 bases and J 8 bases, with 17 bases left between them. The CDR3 sequence: CSAREVSRIKDEQFF. The CDR3 coding sequence is TGCAGTGCTAGAGAGGTTTCTAGGATAAAGGATGAGCAGTTCTTC.

The rearrangement uses TRBV5-5 and TRBJ1-1; D gene ambiguous. The germline V and J ends were trimmed by 4 bases and 1 base, with 17 bases remaining between them. Germline V gene sequence: CDR1 SGHKS, CDR2 YYEKEE (reference sequence). This CDR3 region has 16 residues. CDR3 region: CASSPPNGLRNTEAFF. The CDR3 DNA follows: TGTGCCAGCAGCCCCCCGAACGGCCTGAGGAACACTGAAGCTTTCTTT. Together with reference TRBV5-5 and TRBJ1-1, the CDR3 gives the full variable domain: DAGVTQSPTHLIKTRGQQVTLRCSPISGHKSVSWYQQVLGQGPQFIFQYYEKEERGRGNFPDRFSARQFPNYSSELNVNALLLGDSALYLCASSPPNGLRNTEAFFGQGTRLTVV.

This clonotype appeared many times. This chain connects TRBV25-1 to TRBJ1-1; possibly TRBD1 for D (5 bases). V was trimmed by 2 bases and J by 0 bases, leaving 10 bases between them. Per germline, CDR1 MGHDK and CDR2 SYGVNS. This CDR3 spans 15 amino acids. CDR3 nucleotide sequence: TGTGCCAGCAGTGAAGACCGGGGGTTGAACACTGAAGCTTTCTTT. Its translation: CASSEDRGLNTEAFF.

Only a few counts were recorded for this clonotype. The V call is TRBV9, the J call TRBJ2-2, with a weak D call TRBD2 (6 bases). Trimming shortened V by 2 bases and J by 7 bases, and 15 bases separated the two germline ends. Germline lookup yields CDR1 SGDLS and CDR2 YYNGEE. This CDR3 is 15 amino acids long. CDR3 in DNA: TGTGCCAGCAGCGTCCCGGAGGGGTCCCACGGGGAGCTGTTTTTT. The encoded protein is CASSVPEGSHGELFF.

The gene calls are TRBV4-2 and TRBJ1-1, with a possible D match to TRBD1 (6 bases). The CDR3 is 18 amino acids. V was trimmed by 1 base and J by 0 bases, leaving 18 bases between them. Looked up from germline, CDR1 is LGHNA and CDR2 is YNFKEQ. Here the CDR3 reads CASSQVGGQSIMNTEAFF. CDR3 DNA: TGTGCCAGCAGCCAAGTTGGAGGACAGTCGATAATGAACACTGAAGCTTTCTTT.

V usage is TRBV20-1 and J usage is TRBJ2-1; a weak D match, TRBD2 (6 bases). The CDR3 contains 12 residues. The germline V gene has CDR1 DFQATT and CDR2 SNEGSKA (reference sequence). Trimming pared 1 base from V and 7 bases from J, leaving 8 bases between. The DNA of the CDR3 is TGCAGTGCTAGAGTGGAGGGGAATGAGCAGTTCTTC. Amino acid sequence: CSARVEGNEQFF.